Listed below are T cell receptor beta chains from one sample, sequenced in a study of circulating and synovial CD4+ cells in juvenile arthritis. Repertoires were generated with immunoSEQ multiplex PCR, while TCRdb's copy carries only in-frame clones and drops some. The table lists around 31,000 clones, 95% to 96% of them singletons. Sequences were obtained from CD4+ T cells from blood. The receptors here all came from a human donor with juvenile idiopathic arthritis. Each CDR3 is given with its conserved first and last residue. A D gene is named only where the DNA matches it firmly. The size field is filled for only some rows; it gives once, few, many or a size class.

V: TRBV6-1; size: .; D: .; J: TRBJ1-5; CDR3: CASRDGGGGGQPQHF; DNA: TGTGCCAGCAGGGATGGTGGGGGCGGTGGTCAGCCCCAGCATTTT
V: TRBV7-9; size: .; D: TRBD2; J: TRBJ2-3; CDR3: CASSTTSSTDTQYF; DNA: TGTGCCAGCAGCACGACTAGCAGCACAGATACGCAGTATTTT
V: TRBV6-1; size: once; D: TRBD2; J: TRBJ2-1; CDR3: CASSPASGSYNEQFF; DNA: TGTGCCAGCAGCCCAGCTAGCGGCTCCTACAATGAGCAGTTCTTC
V: TRBV4-3; size: .; D: TRBD2; J: TRBJ2-3; CDR3: CASSQVRGGLNTQYF; DNA: TGCGCCAGCAGCCAAGTGCGGGGGGGTTTAAATACGCAGTATTTT
V: TRBV27; size: .; D: TRBD1; J: TRBJ1-2; CDR3: CASSITGANGYTF; DNA: TGTGCCAGCAGCATCACAGGGGCGAATGGCTACACCTTC
V: TRBV5-1; size: .; D: .; J: TRBJ2-4; CDR3: CASSVGGVAVAKNIQYF; DNA: TGCGCCAGCAGCGTGGGGGGCGTCGCTGTGGCCAAAAACATTCAGTACTTC
V: TRBV18; size: .; D: .; J: TRBJ1-1; CDR3: CASSPATVNTEAFF; DNA: TGTGCCAGCTCACCAGCGACAGTCAACACTGAAGCTTTCTTT
V: TRBV7-9; size: .; D: .; J: TRBJ2-7; CDR3: CASSQPGYEQYF; DNA: TGTGCCAGCAGTCAGCCGGGCTACGAGCAGTACTTC
V: TRBV18; size: .; D: .; J: TRBJ2-3; CDR3: CASSPWRVDRRADTQYF; DNA: TGTGCCAGCTCACCATGGCGGGTCGATCGGCGGGCAGATACGCAGTATTTT
V: TRBV28; size: .; D: TRBD2; J: TRBJ2-1; CDR3: CASSWESGNYNEQFF; DNA: TGTGCCAGCAGTTGGGAAAGCGGGAACTACAATGAGCAGTTCTTC
V: TRBV19; size: .; D: TRBD1; J: TRBJ1-5; CDR3: CASSQWTGISIGDQPQHF; DNA: TGTGCCAGTAGTCAATGGACAGGAATCTCAATCGGTGATCAGCCCCAGCATTTT
V: TRBV6-1; size: .; D: .; J: TRBJ1-2; CDR3: CASKGVQAYGYTF; DNA: TGTGCCAGCAAGGGGGTTCAGGCGTATGGCTACACCTTC
V: TRBV20-1; size: once; D: .; J: TRBJ2-5; CDR3: CSARPLETQYF; DNA: TGCAGTGCTAGACCCCTGGAGACCCAGTACTTC
V: TRBV30; size: .; D: .; J: TRBJ2-7; CDR3: CAWSVQYEQYF; DNA: TGTGCCTGGAGTGTGCAGTACGAGCAGTACTTC
V: TRBV25-1; size: .; D: .; J: TRBJ1-1; CDR3: CASSPQGRAEAFF; DNA: TGTGCCAGCAGTCCCCAGGGCAGGGCTGAAGCTTTCTTT
V: TRBV7-3; size: .; D: TRBD2; J: TRBJ2-7; CDR3: CASSSPGTSGEQYF; DNA: TGTGCCAGCAGCTCTCCCGGGACTAGCGGAGAGCAGTACTTC
V: TRBV7-9; size: .; D: .; J: TRBJ1-2; CDR3: CASSLAGAGLPYGYTF; DNA: TGTGCCAGCAGCTTAGCCGGCGCAGGGTTACCTTATGGCTACACCTTC
V: TRBV23-1; size: .; D: TRBD1; J: TRBJ1-5; CDR3: CASSQADRGRGQPQHF; DNA: TGCGCCAGCAGTCAGGCAGACAGGGGGCGAGGTCAGCCCCAGCATTTT
V: TRBV6-5; size: .; D: .; J: TRBJ1-2; CDR3: CASSAPSYGYTF; DNA: TGTGCCAGCAGTGCGCCAAGCTATGGCTACACCTTC
V: TRBV28; size: .; D: .; J: TRBJ2-7; CDR3: CASSAATPRGNEQYF; DNA: TGTGCCAGCAGTGCCGCGACTCCCCGAGGGAACGAGCAGTACTTC
V: TRBV5-1; size: .; D: TRBD2; J: TRBJ2-1; CDR3: CASRGLVSHNEQFF; DNA: TGCGCCAGCAGAGGACTAGTTTCCCACAATGAGCAGTTCTTC
V: TRBV4-2; size: .; D: TRBD2; J: TRBJ2-7; CDR3: CASSQDLSRRGGVYEQYF; DNA: TGTGCCAGCAGCCAAGATCTCTCTCGGCGGGGGGGCGTTTACGAGCAGTACTTC